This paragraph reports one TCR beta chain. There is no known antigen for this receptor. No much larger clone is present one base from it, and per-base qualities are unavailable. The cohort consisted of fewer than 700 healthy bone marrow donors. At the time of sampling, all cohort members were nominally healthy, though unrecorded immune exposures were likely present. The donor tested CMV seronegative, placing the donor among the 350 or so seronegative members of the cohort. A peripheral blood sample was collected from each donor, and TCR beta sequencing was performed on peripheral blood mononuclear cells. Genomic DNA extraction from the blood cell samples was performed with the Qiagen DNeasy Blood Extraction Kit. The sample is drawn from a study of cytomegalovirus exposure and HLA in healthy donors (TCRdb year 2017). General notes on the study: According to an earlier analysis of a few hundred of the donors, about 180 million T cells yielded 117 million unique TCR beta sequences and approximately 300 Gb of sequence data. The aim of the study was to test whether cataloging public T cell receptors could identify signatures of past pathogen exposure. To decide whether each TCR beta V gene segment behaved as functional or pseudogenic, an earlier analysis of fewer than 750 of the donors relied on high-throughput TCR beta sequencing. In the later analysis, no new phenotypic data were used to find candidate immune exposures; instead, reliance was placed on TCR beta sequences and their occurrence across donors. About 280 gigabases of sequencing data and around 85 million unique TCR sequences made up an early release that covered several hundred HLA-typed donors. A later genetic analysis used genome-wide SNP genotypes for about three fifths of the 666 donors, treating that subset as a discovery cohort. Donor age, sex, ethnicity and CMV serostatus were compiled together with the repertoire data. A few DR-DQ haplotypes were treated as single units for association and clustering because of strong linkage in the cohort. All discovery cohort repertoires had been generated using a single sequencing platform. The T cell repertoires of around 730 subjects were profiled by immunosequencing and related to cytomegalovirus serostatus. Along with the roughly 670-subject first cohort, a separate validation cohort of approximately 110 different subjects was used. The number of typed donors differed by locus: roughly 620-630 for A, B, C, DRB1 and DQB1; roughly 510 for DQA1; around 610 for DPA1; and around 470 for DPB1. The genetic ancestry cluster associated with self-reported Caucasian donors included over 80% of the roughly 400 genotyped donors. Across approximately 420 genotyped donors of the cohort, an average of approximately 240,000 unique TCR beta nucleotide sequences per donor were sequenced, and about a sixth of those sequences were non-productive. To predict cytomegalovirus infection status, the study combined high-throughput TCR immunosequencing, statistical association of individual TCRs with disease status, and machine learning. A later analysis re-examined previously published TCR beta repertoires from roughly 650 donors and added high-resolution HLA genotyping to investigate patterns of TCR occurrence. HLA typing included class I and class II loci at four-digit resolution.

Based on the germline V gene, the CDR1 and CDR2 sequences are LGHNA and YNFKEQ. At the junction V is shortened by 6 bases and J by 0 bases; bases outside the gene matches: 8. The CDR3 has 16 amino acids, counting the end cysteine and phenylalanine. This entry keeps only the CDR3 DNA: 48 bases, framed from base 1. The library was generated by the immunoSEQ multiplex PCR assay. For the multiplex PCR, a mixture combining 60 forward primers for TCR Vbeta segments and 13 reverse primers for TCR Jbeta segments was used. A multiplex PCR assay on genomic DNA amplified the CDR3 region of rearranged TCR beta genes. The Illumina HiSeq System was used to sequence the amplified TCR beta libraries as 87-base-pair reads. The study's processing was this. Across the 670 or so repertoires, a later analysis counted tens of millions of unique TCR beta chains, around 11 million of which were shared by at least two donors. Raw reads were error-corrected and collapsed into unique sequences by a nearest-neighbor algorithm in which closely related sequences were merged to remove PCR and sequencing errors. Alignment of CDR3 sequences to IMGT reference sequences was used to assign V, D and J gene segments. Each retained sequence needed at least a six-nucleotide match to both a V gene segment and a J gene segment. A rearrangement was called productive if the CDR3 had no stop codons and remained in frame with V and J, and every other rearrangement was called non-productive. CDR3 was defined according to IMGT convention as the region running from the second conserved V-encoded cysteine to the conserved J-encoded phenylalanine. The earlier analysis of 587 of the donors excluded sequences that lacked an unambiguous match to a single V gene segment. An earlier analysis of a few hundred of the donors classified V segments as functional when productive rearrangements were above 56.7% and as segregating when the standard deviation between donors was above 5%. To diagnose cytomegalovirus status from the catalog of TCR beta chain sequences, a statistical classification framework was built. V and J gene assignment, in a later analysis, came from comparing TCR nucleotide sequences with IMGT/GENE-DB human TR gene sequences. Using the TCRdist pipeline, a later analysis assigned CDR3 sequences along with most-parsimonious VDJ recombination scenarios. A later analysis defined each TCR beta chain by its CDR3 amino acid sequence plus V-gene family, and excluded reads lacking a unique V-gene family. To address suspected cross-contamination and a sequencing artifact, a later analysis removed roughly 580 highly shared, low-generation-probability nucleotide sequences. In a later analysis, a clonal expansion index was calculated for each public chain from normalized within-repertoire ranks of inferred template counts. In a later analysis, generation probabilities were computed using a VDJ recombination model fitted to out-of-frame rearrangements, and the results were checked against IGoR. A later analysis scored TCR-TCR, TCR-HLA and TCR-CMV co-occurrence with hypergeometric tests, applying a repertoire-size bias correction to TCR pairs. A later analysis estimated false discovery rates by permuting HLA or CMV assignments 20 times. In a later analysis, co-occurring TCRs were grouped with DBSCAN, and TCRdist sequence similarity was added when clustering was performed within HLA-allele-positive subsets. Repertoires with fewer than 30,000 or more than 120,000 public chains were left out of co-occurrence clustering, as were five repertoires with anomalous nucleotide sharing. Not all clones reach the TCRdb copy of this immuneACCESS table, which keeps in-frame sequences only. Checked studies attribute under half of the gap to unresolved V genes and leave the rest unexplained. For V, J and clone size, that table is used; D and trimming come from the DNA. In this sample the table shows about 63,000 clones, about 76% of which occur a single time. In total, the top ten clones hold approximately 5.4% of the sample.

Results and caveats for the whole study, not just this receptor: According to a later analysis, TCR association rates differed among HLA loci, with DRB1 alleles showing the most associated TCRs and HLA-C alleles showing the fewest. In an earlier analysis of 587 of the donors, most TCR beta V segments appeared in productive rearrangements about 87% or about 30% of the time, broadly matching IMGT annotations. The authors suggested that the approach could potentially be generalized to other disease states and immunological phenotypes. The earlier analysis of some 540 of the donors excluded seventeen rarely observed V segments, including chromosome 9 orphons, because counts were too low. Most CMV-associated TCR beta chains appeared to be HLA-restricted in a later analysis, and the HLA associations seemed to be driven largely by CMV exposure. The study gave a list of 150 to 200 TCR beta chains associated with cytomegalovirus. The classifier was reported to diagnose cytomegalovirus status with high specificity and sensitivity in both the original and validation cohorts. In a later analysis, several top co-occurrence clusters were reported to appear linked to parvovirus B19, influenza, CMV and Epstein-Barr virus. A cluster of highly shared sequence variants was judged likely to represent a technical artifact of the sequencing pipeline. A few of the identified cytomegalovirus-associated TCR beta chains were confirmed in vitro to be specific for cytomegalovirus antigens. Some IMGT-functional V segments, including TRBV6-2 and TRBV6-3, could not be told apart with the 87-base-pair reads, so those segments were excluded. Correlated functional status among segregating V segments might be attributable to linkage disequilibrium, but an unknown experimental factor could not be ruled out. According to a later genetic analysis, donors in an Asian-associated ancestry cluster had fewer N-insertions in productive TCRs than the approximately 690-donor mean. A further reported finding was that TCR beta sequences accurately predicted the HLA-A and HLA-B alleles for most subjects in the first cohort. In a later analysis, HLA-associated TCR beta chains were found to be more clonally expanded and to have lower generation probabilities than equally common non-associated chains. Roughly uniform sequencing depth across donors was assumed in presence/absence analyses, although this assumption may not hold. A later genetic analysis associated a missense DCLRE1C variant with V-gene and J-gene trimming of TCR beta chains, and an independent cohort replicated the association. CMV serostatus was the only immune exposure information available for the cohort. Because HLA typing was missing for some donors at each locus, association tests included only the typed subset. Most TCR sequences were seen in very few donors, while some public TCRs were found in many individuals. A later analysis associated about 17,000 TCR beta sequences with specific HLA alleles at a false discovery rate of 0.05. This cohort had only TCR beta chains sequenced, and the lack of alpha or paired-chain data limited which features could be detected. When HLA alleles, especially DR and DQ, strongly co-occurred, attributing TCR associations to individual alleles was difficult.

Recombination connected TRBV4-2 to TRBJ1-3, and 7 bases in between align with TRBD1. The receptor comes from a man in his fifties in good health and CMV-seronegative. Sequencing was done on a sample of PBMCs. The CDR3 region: CASRRQGSSSGNTIYF. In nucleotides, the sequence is TGTGCCAGCAGAAGACAGGGTTCGAGCTCTGGAAACACCATATATTTT.